Sequencing of this T cell receptor (beta chain) was carried out in a study of blood T cells in healthy people across ages. Study-level points and caveats: With unsorted PBMCs, a conclusive comparison of naive versus antigen-experienced cells was not possible.

Of note for this clonotype: The antigen is unknown.

From germline, CDR1 is SQVTM and CDR2 ANQGSEA. V was clipped by 3 bases and J by 6 bases, with 5 bases between them. CDR3 length equals 11 residues. For the second PCR, which ran for about 7 to 12 cycles, a sample-barcoded 5' primer and a J-beta primer mix were used. TCRdb independently ran MiXCR on the 5' RACE reads; one entry per CDR3 protein. The data show around 990,000 distinct CDR3 sequences, 25% seen once. These data also featured in a second study, about T cells of mothers and their children. That work adds: Mothers gave over 8.5 million TCR beta CDR3 reads each, and children several million each. For related and unrelated pairs alike, thymic selection shapes TCR recombination output similarly.

The chain carries TRBV29-1 and TRBJ2-2; no clear D gene. Source material: blood. This clonotype originated in a girl between 2 and 10 years old in good health. In DNA, the CDR3 is TGCAGCGTTGATATGGCCGGGGAGCTGTTTTTT. Its protein product is CSVDMAGELFF.